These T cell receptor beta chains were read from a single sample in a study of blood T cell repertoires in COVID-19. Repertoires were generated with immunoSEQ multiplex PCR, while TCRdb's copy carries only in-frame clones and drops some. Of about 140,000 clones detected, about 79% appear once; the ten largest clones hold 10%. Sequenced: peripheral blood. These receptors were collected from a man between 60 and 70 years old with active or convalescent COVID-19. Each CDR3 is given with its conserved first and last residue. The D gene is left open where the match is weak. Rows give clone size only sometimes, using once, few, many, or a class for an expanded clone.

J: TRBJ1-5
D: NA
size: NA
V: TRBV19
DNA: TGTGCCAGTAGCTTCCGTAGCAATCAGCCCCAGCATTTT
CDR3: CASSFRSNQPQHF

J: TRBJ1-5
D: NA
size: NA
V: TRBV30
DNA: TGTGCCTGGAGAGTCAGGGATAGCAATCAGCCCCAGCATTTT
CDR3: CAWRVRDSNQPQHF

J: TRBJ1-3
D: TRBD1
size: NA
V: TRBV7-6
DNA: TGTGCCAGCAGCTTAGCACAGGGGGGCGGAAACACCATATATTTT
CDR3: CASSLAQGGGNTIYF

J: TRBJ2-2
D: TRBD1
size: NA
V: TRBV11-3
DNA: TGTGCCAGCAGCTTAGTTTATTTACGGGACAGGAACACCGGGGAGCTGTTTTTT
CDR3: CASSLVYLRDRNTGELFF

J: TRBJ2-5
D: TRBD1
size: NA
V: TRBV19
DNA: TGTGCCAGTAGTATAGTCGGGACAGGGAAAGAGACCCAGTACTTC
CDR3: CASSIVGTGKETQYF

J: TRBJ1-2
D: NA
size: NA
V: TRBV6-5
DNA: TGTGCCAGCAGGTATACAGGGTCAGATGGCTACACCTTC
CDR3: CASRYTGSDGYTF

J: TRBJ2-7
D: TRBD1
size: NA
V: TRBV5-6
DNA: TGTGCCAGCAGCTTGTGGGACAGGGATAACGAGCAGTACTTC
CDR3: CASSLWDRDNEQYF

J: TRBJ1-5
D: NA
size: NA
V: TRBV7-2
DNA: TGTGCCAGCAGCTTAGGGCCGCGGCATAGCAATCAGCCCCAGCATTTT
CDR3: CASSLGPRHSNQPQHF

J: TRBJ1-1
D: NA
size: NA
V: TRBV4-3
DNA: TGCGCCAGCAGCCCCTCCCGAGGGACTGAAGCTTTCTTT
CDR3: CASSPSRGTEAFF

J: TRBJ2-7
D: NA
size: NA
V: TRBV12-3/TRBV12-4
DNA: TGTGCCAGCACCCAAACATCTACGGGCGAGCAGTACTTC
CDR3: CASTQTSTGEQYF

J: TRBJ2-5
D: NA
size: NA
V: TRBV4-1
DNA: TGCGCCAGCAGCCAAGATCGGGGGATTATAGAGACCCAGTACTTC
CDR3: CASSQDRGIIETQYF

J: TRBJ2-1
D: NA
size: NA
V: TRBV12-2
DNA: TGTGCAAGTCGCTTAGATTCCGGGACTAGCGGATACAATGAGCAGTTCTTC
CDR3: CASRLDSGTSGYNEQFF

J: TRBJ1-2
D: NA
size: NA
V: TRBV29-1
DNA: TGCAGCGTGCAACAGGGAGTCTATGGCTACACCTTC
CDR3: CSVQQGVYGYTF

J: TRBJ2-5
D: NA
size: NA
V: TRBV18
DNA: TGTGCCAGCTCACCCGGGGAGCGGACCCAGTACTTC
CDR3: CASSPGERTQYF

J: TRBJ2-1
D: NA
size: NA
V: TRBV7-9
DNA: TGTGCCAGCAGCCCCCGGCTCCCCCCCGGGAGTTCCTACAATGAGCAGTTCTTC
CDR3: CASSPRLPPGSSYNEQFF

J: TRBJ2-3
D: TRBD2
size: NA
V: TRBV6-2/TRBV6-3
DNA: TGTGCCAGCAGTTACTCGAGAACCCCTAGCGGGAGGGGCACAGATACGCAGTATTTT
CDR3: CASSYSRTPSGRGTDTQYF

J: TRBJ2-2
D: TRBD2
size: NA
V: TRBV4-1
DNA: TGCGCCAGCAGCCGGGGACTAGTCAACACCGGGGAGCTGTTTTTT
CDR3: CASSRGLVNTGELFF

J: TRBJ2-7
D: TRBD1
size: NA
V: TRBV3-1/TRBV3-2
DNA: TGTGCCAGCAGCCGTCAACCGGGACAGGCGTTCTACGAGCAGTACTTC
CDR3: CASSRQPGQAFYEQYF

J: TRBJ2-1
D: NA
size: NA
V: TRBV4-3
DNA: TGCGCCAGCAGCCACACAGGGTTCGGGGATGAGCAGTTCTTC
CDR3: CASSHTGFGDEQFF

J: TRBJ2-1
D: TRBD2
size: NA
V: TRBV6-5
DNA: TGTGCCAGCAGCAGCGGGGCGAGCTCCTACAATGAGCAGTTCTTC
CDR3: CASSSGASSYNEQFF

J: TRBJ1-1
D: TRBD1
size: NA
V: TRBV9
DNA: TGTGCCAGCAGCGCCACAACAGGGGGCACTGAAGCTTTCTTT
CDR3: CASSATTGGTEAFF

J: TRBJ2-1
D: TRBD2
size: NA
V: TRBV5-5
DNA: TGTGCCAGCAGCCCCCGGATAGCGGGCCTTTACAATGAGCAGTTCTTC
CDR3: CASSPRIAGLYNEQFF

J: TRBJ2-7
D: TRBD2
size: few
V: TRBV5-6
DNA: TGTGCCAGCAGTATAGCGGGTCCTTACGAGCAGTACTTC
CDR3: CASSIAGPYEQYF

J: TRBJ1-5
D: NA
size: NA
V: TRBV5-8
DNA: TGTGCCAGCAGCTTGATCCGGCAGGGAATCACTAGCAATCAGCCCCAGCATTTT
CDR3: CASSLIRQGITSNQPQHF

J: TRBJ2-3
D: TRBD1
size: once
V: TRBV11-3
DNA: TGTGCCAGCAGCGGGACAGGTTTCACAGATACGCAGTATTTT
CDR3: CASSGTGFTDTQYF

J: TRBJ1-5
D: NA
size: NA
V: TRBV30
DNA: TGTGCCTGGAGCCCCAAGAGCGTCCAGCCCCAGCATTTT
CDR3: CAWSPKSVQPQHF

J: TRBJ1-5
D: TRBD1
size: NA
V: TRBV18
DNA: TGTGCCAGCTCCCTAATGGCAGGGACAGGCAATCAGCCCCAGCATTTT
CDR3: CASSLMAGTGNQPQHF

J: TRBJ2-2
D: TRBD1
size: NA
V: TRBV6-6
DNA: TGTGCCAGCGATAACAGGGGAGACACCGGGGAGCTGTTTTTT
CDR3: CASDNRGDTGELFF

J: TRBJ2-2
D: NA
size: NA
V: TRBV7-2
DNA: TGTGCCAGCAGCCCACAGCTGAGGGCCGGGGAGCTGTTTTTT
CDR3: CASSPQLRAGELFF

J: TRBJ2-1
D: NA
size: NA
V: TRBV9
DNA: TGTGCCAGCAGCGTTGGCGGGGCGGTCAATGAGCAGTTCTTC
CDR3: CASSVGGAVNEQFF

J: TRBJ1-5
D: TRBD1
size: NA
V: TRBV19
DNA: TGTGCCAGTAGTACCCAAGGACAGGGCCTTAATAGCAATCAGCCCCAGCATTTT
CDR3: CASSTQGQGLNSNQPQHF

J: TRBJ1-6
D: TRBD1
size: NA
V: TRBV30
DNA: TGTGCCTGGAGGATCAAGGCCAGGGGGATTTCACCCCTCCACTTT
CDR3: CAWRIKARGISPLHF

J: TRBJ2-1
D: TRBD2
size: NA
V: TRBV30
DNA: TGTGCCTGGACCTGGGGCGGGGGGGTTGAGCAGTTCTTC
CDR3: CAWTWGGGVEQFF

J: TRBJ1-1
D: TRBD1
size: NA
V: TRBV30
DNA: TGTGCCTGGAGTCCCGACCCGGGACAGGGGGCTGTAGCTTTCTTT
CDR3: CAWSPDPGQGAVAFF

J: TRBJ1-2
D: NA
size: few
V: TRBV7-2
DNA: TGTGCCAGCAGCCACGGTCGTCTTATTGGAGATAACTATGGCTACACCTTC
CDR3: CASSHGRLIGDNYGYTF

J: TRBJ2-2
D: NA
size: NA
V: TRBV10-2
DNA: TGCGCCAGCCGCGTTATCAGCGGACCCGAGTCATTCGCGAACACCGGGGAGCTGTTTTTT
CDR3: CASRVISGPESFANTGELFF